This is a list of T cell receptor beta chains from one sample in a study of shared clonotypes between healthy human individuals. Method: immunoSEQ multiplex PCR; TCRdb's copy keeps in-frame clones and lacks some. The sample gives about 600,000 clones, 95% to 98% of which show up once; roughly 0.29% is in the top ten. The sequencing input was naive CD8+ T cells sorted from blood. The origin of the receptors is a young man in good health. Both conserved end residues are part of each CDR3. D genes are given only for firm matches. For some rows the clone size is stated as once, few or many, or as a class when expanded; others skip it.

d_gene: NA
v_gene: TRBV7-3
abundance: NA
j_gene: TRBJ2-5
CDR3aa: CASSPSGVEETQYF
CDR3nt: TGTGCCAGCAGCCCATCGGGGGTAGAAGAGACCCAGTACTTC

d_gene: NA
v_gene: TRBV9
abundance: NA
j_gene: TRBJ2-3
CDR3aa: CASSDLATSTDTQYF
CDR3nt: TGTGCCAGCAGCGATTTAGCAACTAGCACAGATACGCAGTATTTT

d_gene: TRBD2
v_gene: TRBV13
abundance: NA
j_gene: TRBJ2-7
CDR3aa: CASSLVERERSYEQYF
CDR3nt: TGTGCCAGCAGCTTAGTTGAGCGGGAGAGATCCTACGAGCAGTACTTC

d_gene: NA
v_gene: TRBV5-5
abundance: NA
j_gene: TRBJ2-5
CDR3aa: CASSLALWLLGQETQYF
CDR3nt: TGTGCCAGCAGCTTGGCACTGTGGCTACTAGGCCAAGAGACCCAGTACTTC

d_gene: NA
v_gene: TRBV29-1
abundance: NA
j_gene: TRBJ2-1
CDR3aa: CSVGGSSSYNEQFF
CDR3nt: TGCAGCGTTGGCGGTTCGAGCTCCTACAATGAGCAGTTCTTC

d_gene: NA
v_gene: TRBV6-4
abundance: NA
j_gene: TRBJ2-3
CDR3aa: CASSDTPFLYVDRRISTDTQYF
CDR3nt: TGTGCCAGCAGTGACACCCCCTTCCTCTACGTCGACAGGCGCATTAGCACAGATACGCAGTATTTT

d_gene: NA
v_gene: TRBV7-9
abundance: NA
j_gene: TRBJ1-1
CDR3aa: CASSRSTEAFF
CDR3nt: TGTGCCAGCAGTCGCAGCACTGAAGCTTTCTTT

d_gene: TRBD1
v_gene: TRBV27
abundance: NA
j_gene: TRBJ1-1
CDR3aa: CASSFGGGIHTEAFF
CDR3nt: TGTGCCAGCAGTTTCGGAGGGGGCATCCACACTGAAGCTTTCTTT

d_gene: TRBD2
v_gene: TRBV5-6
abundance: NA
j_gene: TRBJ2-5
CDR3aa: CASSRHGLAGVWETQYF
CDR3nt: TGTGCCAGCAGCCGGCACGGACTAGCGGGAGTTTGGGAGACCCAGTACTTC

d_gene: NA
v_gene: TRBV28
abundance: NA
j_gene: TRBJ2-7
CDR3aa: CASSLDLRGGSYEQYF
CDR3nt: TGTGCCAGCAGTTTAGATTTGAGGGGGGGCAGTTACGAGCAGTACTTC

d_gene: TRBD2
v_gene: TRBV15
abundance: NA
j_gene: TRBJ2-7
CDR3aa: CATSRLTGGPWEQYF
CDR3nt: TGTGCCACCAGCAGACTTACGGGAGGGCCTTGGGAGCAGTACTTC

d_gene: NA
v_gene: TRBV5-5
abundance: NA
j_gene: TRBJ2-1
CDR3aa: CASHPPSSYNEQFF
CDR3nt: TGTGCCAGCCACCCACCTAGCTCCTACAATGAGCAGTTCTTC

d_gene: NA
v_gene: TRBV7-9
abundance: NA
j_gene: TRBJ2-1
CDR3aa: CASSTQGHNEQFF
CDR3nt: TGTGCCAGCAGTACCCAGGGTCACAATGAGCAGTTCTTC

d_gene: NA
v_gene: TRBV10-3
abundance: once
j_gene: TRBJ2-5
CDR3aa: CAISADRKHQETQYF
CDR3nt: TGTGCCATCAGTGCCGACAGGAAACACCAAGAGACCCAGTACTTC

d_gene: TRBD1
v_gene: TRBV4-2
abundance: few
j_gene: TRBJ1-1
CDR3aa: CASLGQGATTEAFF
CDR3nt: TGTGCCAGTCTGGGACAGGGGGCGACCACTGAAGCTTTCTTT

d_gene: NA
v_gene: TRBV11-2
abundance: NA
j_gene: TRBJ1-4
CDR3aa: CASSLVRGRPLFF
CDR3nt: TGTGCCAGCAGCTTAGTCCGAGGCAGACCTCTGTTTTTT

d_gene: TRBD2
v_gene: TRBV2
abundance: NA
j_gene: TRBJ2-7
CDR3aa: CASSVTLAGVPYEQYF
CDR3nt: TGTGCCAGCAGCGTAACCTTAGCGGGAGTTCCCTACGAGCAGTACTTC